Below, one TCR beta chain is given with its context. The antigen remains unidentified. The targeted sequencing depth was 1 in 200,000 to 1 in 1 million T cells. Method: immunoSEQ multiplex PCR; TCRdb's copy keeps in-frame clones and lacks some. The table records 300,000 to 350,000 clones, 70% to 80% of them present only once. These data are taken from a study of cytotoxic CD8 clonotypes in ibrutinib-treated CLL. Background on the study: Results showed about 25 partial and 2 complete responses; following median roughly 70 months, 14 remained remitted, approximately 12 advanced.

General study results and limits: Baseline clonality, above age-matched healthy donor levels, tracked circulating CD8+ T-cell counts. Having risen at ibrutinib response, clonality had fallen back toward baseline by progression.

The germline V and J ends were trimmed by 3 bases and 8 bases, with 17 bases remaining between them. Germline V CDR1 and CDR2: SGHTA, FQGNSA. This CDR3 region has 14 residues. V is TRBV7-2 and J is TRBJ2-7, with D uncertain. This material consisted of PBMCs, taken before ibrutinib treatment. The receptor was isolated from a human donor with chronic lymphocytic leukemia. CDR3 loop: CASSFRSREAQQYF. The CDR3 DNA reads TGTGCCAGCAGCTTTAGGTCGAGAGAGGCCCAGCAGTACTTC.